Many counts were recorded for the clone carrying this T cell receptor beta chain. Its antigen is unknown. TCRdb re-called the 5' RACE reads with MiXCR, one entry per CDR3 protein. Among tens of thousands of distinct CDR3 sequences listed, roughly 8.8% were seen once. This entry belongs to a study of CD8 T cells in ankylosing spondylitis. Regarding the study as a whole: Peripheral blood samples showed relatively rare disease-linked clones, and these clones were CD8+. A TCR beta motif made of about 8 highly homologous variants seemed typical of ankylosing spondylitis blood.

The clonotype originates from a male donor with ankylosing spondylitis. Sequenced input: blood, either unsorted or a sorted T cell fraction (not recorded which).

The DNA of the CDR3 is TGTGCCAGCAGCTTCGTGGACAAGAACACTGAAGCTTTCTTT. Its protein is CASSFVDKNTEAFF. This chain uses TRBV7-9 with TRBJ1-1; D is perhaps TRBD1 (5 bases). This CDR3 spans 14 amino acids. Trimming cost V 3 bases and J 1 base, with 9 bases left between them. Germline CDR1 SEHNR, CDR2 FQNEAQ (reference sequence).